This TCR beta chain emerged from a study of blood T cell repertoires in COVID-19. Study as a whole: Samples came from the United States, Italy and Spain, spanning acute and convalescent COVID-19.

The repertoire was sequenced with immunoSEQ multiplex PCR; TCRdb's copy has only in-frame clones and lacks some. Of about 260,000 clones listed, around four fifths are singletons. In its sample, this clone was seen a few times. The CDR3 has 13 residues. The germline V gene encodes CDR1 SGHKS and CDR2 YYEKEE (reference sequence). Deletions cut 1 base from V and 2 bases from J, with 7 bases between. The chain carries TRBV5-5 and TRBJ2-7; tentative D call: TRBD2 (5 bases). Sequencing used PBMCs or T cells enriched from blood (not recorded which). The TCR was taken from a man aged 30-40 years with acute COVID-19. CDR3 loop: CASSLRETYEQYV. For the CDR3, the DNA is TGTGCCAGCAGCTTGAGGGAGACCTACGAGCAGTACGTC.